This TCR beta chain was identified in a study of Graves' ophthalmopathy and Graves' hyperthyroidism. Study results and limitations: Blood repertoires reportedly contained most expanded thyroid clonotypes above 0.001 frequency.

Notes on this clonotype: What it binds is not known.

Germline values: CDR1 DFQATT, CDR2 SNEGSKA (reference sequence). V lost 3 bases, J lost 4 bases, and 15 bases lay in between. This CDR3 region has 14 residues. RNA transcripts provided the template for amplifying TCR beta CDR3 regions. The authors performed first-round RT-PCR with HTBI primers and then a second-round multiplex PCR. Each CDR3 protein gets one entry after TCRdb re-called the multiplex PCR reads with MiXCR. The sample carries roughly 700,000 distinct CDR3 sequences, approximately 40% recorded once. Uncontrolled infections, other autoimmune diseases, pregnancy or lactation barred patients from enrollment. Clinicians made diagnoses from clinical symptoms, serum thyroxine, TRAb, thyroid ultrasound and orbital computed tomography. PBMCs were density-gradient isolated from around 9.2 ml fresh blood.

Sequenced material: peripheral blood. The V gene is TRBV20-1, the J gene TRBJ1-1; D is unclear. This receptor was taken from an adult man with Graves' ophthalmopathy. Here the CDR3 reads CSASVIGFFTEAFF. The CDR3 nucleotides are TGCAGTGCTAGCGTGATAGGTTTTTTCACTGAAGCTTTCTTT.